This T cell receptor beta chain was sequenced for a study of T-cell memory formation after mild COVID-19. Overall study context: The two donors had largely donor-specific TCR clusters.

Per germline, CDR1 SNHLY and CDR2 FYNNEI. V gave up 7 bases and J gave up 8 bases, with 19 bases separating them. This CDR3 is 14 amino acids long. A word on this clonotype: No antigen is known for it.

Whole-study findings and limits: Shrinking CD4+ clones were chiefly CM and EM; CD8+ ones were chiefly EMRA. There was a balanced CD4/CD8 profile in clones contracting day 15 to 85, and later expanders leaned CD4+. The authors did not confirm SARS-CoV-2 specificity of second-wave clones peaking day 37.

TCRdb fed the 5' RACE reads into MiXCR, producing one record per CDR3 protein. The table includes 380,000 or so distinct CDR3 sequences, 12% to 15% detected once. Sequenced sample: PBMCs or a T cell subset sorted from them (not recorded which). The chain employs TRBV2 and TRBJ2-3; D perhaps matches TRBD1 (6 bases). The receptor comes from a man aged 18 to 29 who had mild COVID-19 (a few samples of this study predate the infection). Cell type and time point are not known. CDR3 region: CASTSGHEYVTQYF. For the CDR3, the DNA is TGTGCCAGCACCTCGGGACACGAGTACGTTACGCAGTATTTT. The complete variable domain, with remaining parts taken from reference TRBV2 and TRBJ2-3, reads EPEVTQTPSHQVTQMGQEVILRCVPISNHLYFYWYRQILGQKVEFLVSFYNNEISEKSEIFDDQFSVERPDGSNFTLKIRSTKLEDSAMYFCASTSGHEYVTQYFGPGTRLTVL.